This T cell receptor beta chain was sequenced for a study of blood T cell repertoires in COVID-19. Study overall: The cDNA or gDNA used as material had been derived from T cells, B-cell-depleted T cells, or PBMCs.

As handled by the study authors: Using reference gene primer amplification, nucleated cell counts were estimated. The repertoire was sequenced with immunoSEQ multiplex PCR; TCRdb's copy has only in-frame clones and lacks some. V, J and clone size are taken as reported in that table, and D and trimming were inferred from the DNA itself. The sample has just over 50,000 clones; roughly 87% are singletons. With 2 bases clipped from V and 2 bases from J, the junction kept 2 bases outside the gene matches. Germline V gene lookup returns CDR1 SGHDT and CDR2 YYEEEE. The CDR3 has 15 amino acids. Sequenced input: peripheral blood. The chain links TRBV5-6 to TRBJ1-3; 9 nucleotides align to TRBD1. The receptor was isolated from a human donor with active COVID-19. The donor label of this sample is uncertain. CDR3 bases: TGTGCCAGCAGCTTCGGGACAGGGACTGGAAACACCATATATTTT. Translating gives CASSFGTGTGNTIYF.